This TCR beta chain was documented in a study of CD8 T cells in ankylosing spondylitis. This clonotype occurred a few times. Its target is not known. Study-wide results and caveats: With a CD8+ phenotype, disease-linked clones were relatively rare in peripheral blood. As reported, disease-linked clones showed significant enrichment in matched ankylosing spondylitis synovial fluid. The study identified a TCR beta motif of about eight highly homologous variants that appeared characteristic of ankylosing spondylitis blood. Prior literature has documented some motif variants in synovial fluid and blood from reactive arthritis.

Preparation of TCR beta libraries was done by quantitative 5'-RACE with molecular barcodes. Via MiXCR, TCRdb re-called the 5' RACE reads, giving one row per CDR3 protein. This repertoire shows 130,000 or so distinct CDR3 sequences, 17% found once; its top ten account for approximately 33%. The germline gives CDR1 LGHDT, CDR2 YNNKEL (reference sequence). CDR3 size: 15 residues. V was cut by 0 bases and J by 7 bases, with 14 bases left in between. The sample taken for sequencing was blood, either unsorted or a sorted T cell fraction (not recorded which). The sequence was collected from a male donor with ankylosing spondylitis. The gene calls are TRBV3-1 and TRBJ2-3, with a weak D call TRBD2 (5 bases). The CDR3 protein is CASSQDRRRRNTQYF. The CDR3 DNA follows: TGTGCCAGCAGCCAAGATCGGAGGAGGAGAAATACGCAGTATTTT.